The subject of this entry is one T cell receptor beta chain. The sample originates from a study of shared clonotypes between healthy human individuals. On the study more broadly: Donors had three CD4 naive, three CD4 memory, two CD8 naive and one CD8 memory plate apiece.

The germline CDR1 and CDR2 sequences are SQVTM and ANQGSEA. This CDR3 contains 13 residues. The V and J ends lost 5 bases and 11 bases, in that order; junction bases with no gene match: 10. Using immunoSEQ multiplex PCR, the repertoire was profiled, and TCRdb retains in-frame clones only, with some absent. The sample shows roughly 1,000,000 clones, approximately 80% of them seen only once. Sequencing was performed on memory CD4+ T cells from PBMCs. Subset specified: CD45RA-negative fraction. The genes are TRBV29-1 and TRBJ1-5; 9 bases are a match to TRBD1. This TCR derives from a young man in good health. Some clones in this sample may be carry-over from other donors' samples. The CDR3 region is CSVRTGEGQSQHF. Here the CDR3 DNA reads TGCAGCGTTCGGACAGGGGAGGGTCAATCCCAGCATTTT.